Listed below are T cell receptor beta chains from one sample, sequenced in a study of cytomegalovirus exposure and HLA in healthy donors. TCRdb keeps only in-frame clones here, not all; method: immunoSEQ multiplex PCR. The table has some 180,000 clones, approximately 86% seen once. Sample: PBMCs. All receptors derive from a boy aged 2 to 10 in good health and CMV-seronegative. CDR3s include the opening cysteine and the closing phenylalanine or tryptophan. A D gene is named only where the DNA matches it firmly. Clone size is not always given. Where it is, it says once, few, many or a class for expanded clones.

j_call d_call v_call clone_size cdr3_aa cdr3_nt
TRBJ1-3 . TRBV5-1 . CASSLDSGNTIYF TGCGCCAGCAGCTTGGACTCGGGAAACACCATATATTTT
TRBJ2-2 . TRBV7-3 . CASSFITGHGELFF TGTGCCAGCAGCTTTATAACAGGCCACGGGGAGCTGTTTTTT
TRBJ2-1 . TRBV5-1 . CASSLPTDNNEQFF TGCGCCAGCAGCTTGCCAACTGATAACAATGAGCAGTTCTTC
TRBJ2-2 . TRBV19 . CASADGTSSSWSSGELFF TGTGCCAGCGCAGACGGTACCAGCTCGAGCTGGAGCTCCGGGGAGCTGTTTTTT
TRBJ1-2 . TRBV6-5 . CASSHGGLQGYTF TGTGCCAGCAGTCACGGGGGGCTCCAGGGCTACACCTTC
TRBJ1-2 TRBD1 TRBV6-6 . CASSEGQAYGYTF TGTGCCAGCAGTGAGGGACAGGCCTATGGCTACACCTTC
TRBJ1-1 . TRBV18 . CASSPPRSYGAEAFF TGTGCCAGCTCACCACCGAGGTCCTACGGCGCTGAAGCTTTCTTT
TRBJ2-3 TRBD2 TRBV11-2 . CASSLVGGTSGSLSDTQYF TGTGCCAGCAGCTTAGTAGGCGGGACTAGCGGGAGTTTATCAGATACGCAGTATTTT
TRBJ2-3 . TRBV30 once CAWEIAFRDTQYF TGTGCCTGGGAAATAGCCTTCCGAGATACGCAGTATTTT
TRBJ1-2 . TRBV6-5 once CASRDLSLSYGYTF TGTGCCAGCAGGGATCTTAGCCTCAGCTATGGCTACACCTTC
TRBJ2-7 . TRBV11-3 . CASSPSGRSAYEQYF TGTGCCAGCAGCCCTAGTGGCCGCTCGGCCTACGAGCAGTACTTC
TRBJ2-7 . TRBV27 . CASSLSGGPYEQYF TGTGCCAGCAGTTTATCTGGCGGGCCCTACGAGCAGTACTTC
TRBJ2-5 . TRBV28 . CASSHQETQYF TGTGCCAGCAGTCATCAAGAGACCCAGTACTTC
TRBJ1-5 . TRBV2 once CASRGSGQPQHF TGTGCCAGCCGCGGTAGTGGACAGCCCCAGCATTTT
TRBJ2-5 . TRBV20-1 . CSAGSLETQYF TGCAGTGCCGGGAGTTTGGAGACCCAGTACTTC
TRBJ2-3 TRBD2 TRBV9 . CASSALGSSGSTDTQYF TGTGCCAGCAGCGCCCTCGGTTCTAGCGGTAGCACAGATACGCAGTATTTT
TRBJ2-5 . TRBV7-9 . CASSPLAGPETQYF TGTGCCAGCAGCCCCCTTGCAGGGCCCGAGACCCAGTACTTC
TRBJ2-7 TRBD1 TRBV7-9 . CASSHPGQGHYEQYF TGTGCCAGCAGCCACCCGGGACAGGGACACTACGAGCAGTACTTC
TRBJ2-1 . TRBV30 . CAWSAFIREINEQFF TGTGCCTGGAGTGCCTTTATCCGGGAGATCAATGAGCAGTTCTTC
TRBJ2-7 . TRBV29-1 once CSVRGDRDAYEQYF TGCAGCGTGCGGGGGGACAGGGACGCCTACGAGCAGTACTTC
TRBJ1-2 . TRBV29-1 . CSVEGGSNGYTF TGCAGCGTTGAAGGGGGCAGCAATGGCTACACCTTC
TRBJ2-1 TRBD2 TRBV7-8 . CASSPRTGGGTNEQFF TGTGCCAGCAGCCCCAGAACTGGCGGGGGGACAAATGAGCAGTTCTTC
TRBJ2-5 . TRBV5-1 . CASSLATSNQETQYF TGCGCCAGCAGCTTGGCCACTAGTAACCAAGAGACCCAGTACTTC
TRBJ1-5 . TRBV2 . CASSEVGGGDQPQHF TGTGCCAGCAGTGAGGTTGGTGGCGGCGATCAGCCCCAGCATTTT
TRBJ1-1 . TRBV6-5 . CASRQTGTWHTEAFF TGTGCCAGCAGACAAACAGGGACGTGGCACACTGAAGCTTTCTTT
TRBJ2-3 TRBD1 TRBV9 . CASSARTGLATDTQYF TGTGCCAGCAGCGCCCGGACAGGTCTCGCCACAGATACGCAGTATTTT
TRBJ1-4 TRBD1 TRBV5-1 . CASSPGTANEKLFF TGCGCCAGCAGCCCCGGGACAGCTAATGAAAAACTGTTTTTT
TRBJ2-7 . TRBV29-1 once CSVGDFYEQYF TGCAGCGTGGGGGACTTCTACGAGCAGTACTTC
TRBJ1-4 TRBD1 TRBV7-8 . CASSRQGTNEKLFF TGTGCCAGCAGCCGACAGGGGACTAATGAAAAACTGTTTTTT
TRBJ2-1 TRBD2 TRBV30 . CAWSAGLTDNEQFF TGTGCCTGGAGTGCGGGACTAACAGACAATGAGCAGTTCTTC
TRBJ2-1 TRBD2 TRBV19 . CASSLLAGVPNEQFF TGTGCCAGTAGTTTACTAGCGGGAGTCCCCAATGAGCAGTTCTTC
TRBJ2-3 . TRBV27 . CASSLILQGKRSPDTQYF TGTGCCAGCAGTTTAATCCTCCAGGGAAAACGGTCCCCAGATACGCAGTATTTT
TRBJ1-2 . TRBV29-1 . CSVLHESYTF TGCAGCGTTCTTCACGAGTCCTACACCTTC
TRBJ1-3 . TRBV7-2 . CASSLAGSSGNTIYF TGTGCCAGCAGCTTAGCGGGGAGCTCTGGAAACACCATATATTTT
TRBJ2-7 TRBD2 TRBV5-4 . CASRGGLAGDTYEQYF TGTGCCAGCAGGGGGGGACTAGCGGGGGACACCTACGAGCAGTACTTC
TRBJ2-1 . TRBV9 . CASSVRGGNEQFF TGTGCCAGCAGCGTCAGGGGCGGAAATGAGCAGTTCTTC
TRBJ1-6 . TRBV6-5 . CASSYLLGSGDSPLHF TGTGCCAGCAGTTACCTTCTTGGGAGCGGGGATTCACCCCTCCACTTT
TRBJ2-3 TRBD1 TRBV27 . CASSPGTGEGRASADTQYF TGTGCCAGCAGTCCCGGGACAGGGGAGGGAAGGGCGAGCGCAGATACGCAGTATTTT
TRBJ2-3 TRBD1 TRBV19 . CASSIDGGQGITDTQYF TGTGCCAGTAGTATAGATGGCGGACAGGGGATCACAGATACGCAGTATTTT
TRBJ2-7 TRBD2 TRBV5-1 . CASSLCCSSGTREQYF TGCGCCAGCAGCTTGTGTTGTTCTAGCGGGACCCGCGAGCAGTACTTC
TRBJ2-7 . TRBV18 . CASPSRRLPYEQYF TGTGCCAGCCCGTCCCGGAGACTCCCCTACGAGCAGTACTTC
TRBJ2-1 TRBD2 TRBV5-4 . CASSLSSRGSSYNEQFF TGTGCCAGCAGCTTGTCTTCGCGGGGGAGCTCCTACAATGAGCAGTTCTTC
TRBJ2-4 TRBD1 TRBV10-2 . CASSGVDRDDENIQYF TGCGCCAGCAGTGGGGTTGACAGGGACGATGAAAACATTCAGTACTTC
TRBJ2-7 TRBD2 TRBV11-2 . CASSLTSREQYF TGTGCCAGCAGCCTGACTAGCCGCGAGCAGTACTTC
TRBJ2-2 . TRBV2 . CASSALSPSTGELFF TGTGCCAGCAGTGCGTTGTCTCCGTCGACCGGGGAGCTGTTTTTT
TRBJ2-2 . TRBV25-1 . CASREGSAAAGELFF TGTGCCAGCAGGGAGGGGAGTGCCGCGGCCGGGGAGCTGTTTTTT
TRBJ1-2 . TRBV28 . CASTSDFYGYTF TGTGCCAGCACGTCGGACTTCTATGGCTACACCTTC
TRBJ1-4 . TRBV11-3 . CASSSVRDEKLFF TGTGCCAGCAGCTCCGTCCGCGATGAAAAACTGTTTTTT
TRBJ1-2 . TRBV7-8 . CASSLGAGVGYGYTF TGTGCCAGCAGCTTAGGAGCGGGCGTGGGGTATGGCTACACCTTC
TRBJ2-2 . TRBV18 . CASSPPSGNTGELFF TGTGCCAGCTCACCACCGTCGGGAAACACCGGGGAGCTGTTTTTT
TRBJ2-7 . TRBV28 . CASSFLRGYEQYF TGTGCCAGCAGTTTTCTAAGAGGCTACGAGCAGTACTTC
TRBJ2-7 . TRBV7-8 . CASSLRGLTDSYEQYF TGTGCCAGCAGCTTAAGGGGTTTAACAGACTCCTACGAGCAGTACTTC
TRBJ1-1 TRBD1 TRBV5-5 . CASSWGAGGSGTEAFF TGTGCCAGCAGCTGGGGGGCAGGGGGCTCCGGGACTGAAGCTTTCTTT
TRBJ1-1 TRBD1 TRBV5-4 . CASSWTLQGVAFF TGTGCCAGCAGCTGGACACTTCAGGGGGTGGCTTTCTTT
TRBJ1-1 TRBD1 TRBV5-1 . CASSLRDRSTEAFF TGCGCCAGCAGCCTCCGGGACAGGAGCACTGAAGCTTTCTTT
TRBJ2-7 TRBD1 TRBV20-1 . CSATGGGEQYF TGCAGTGCTACAGGGGGCGGCGAGCAGTACTTC
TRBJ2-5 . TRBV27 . CASSKTRTSKETQYF TGTGCCAGCAGTAAAACAAGAACTAGTAAAGAGACCCAGTACTTC
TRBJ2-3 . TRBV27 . CASSLLIRDTQYF TGTGCCAGCAGTTTGCTCATTAGAGATACGCAGTATTTT
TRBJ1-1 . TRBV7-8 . CASSLDRVNTEAFF TGTGCCAGCAGCTTAGACAGAGTGAACACTGAAGCTTTCTTT